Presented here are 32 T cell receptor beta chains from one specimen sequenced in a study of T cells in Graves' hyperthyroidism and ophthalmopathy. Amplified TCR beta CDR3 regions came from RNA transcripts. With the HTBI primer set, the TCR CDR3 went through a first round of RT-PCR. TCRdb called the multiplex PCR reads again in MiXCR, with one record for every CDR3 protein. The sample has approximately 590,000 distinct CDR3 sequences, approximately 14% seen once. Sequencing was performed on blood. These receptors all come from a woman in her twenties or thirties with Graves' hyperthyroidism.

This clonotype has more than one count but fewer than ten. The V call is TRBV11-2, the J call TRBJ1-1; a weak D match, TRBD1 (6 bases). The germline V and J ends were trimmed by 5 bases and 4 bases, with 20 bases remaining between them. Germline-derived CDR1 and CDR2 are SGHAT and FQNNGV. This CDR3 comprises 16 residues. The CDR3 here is CASSPRGGGAATEAFF. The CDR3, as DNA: TGTGCCAGCAGCCCCCGGGGGGGGGGCGCCGCCACTGAAGCTTTCTTT.

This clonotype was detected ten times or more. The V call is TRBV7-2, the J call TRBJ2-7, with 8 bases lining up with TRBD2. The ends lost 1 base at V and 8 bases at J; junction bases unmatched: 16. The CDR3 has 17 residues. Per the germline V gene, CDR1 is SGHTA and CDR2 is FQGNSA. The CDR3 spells CASSLEVTTSGRSKQYF. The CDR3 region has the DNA TGTGCCAGCAGCTTAGAGGTCACTACAAGCGGGAGAAGTAAGCAGTACTTC.

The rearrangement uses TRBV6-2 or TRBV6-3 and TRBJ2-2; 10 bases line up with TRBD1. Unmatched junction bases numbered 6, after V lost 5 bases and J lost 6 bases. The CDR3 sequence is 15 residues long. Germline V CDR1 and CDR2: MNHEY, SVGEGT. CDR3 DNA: TGTGCCAGCAGTCATAGCGGGACAGGGGCCGGGGAGCTGTTTTTT. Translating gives CASSHSGTGAGELFF.

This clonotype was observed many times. The CDR3 DNA follows: TGTGCCAGCAGTCAAGACAGGGGAAGGGAAAAACTGTTTTTT. The encoded protein is CASSQDRGREKLFF. The rearrangement uses TRBV27 and TRBJ1-4; TRBD1 matches 8 bases. Germline CDR1 reads MNHEY; CDR2 reads SMNVEV (reference sequence). This CDR3 is 14 amino acids long. The junction had 7 bases not matched to a gene; V was cut back by 5 bases and J by 8 bases.

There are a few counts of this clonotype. The CDR3 loop reads CSARDRGTGGQPQHF. CDR3 coding DNA: TGCAGTGCTAGAGATCGCGGGACAGGGGGCCAGCCCCAGCATTTT. J is TRBJ1-5 and V is TRBV20-1; 12 bases match TRBD1. V shed 0 bases and J 7 bases; nucleotides not matched to a gene: 4. This CDR3 contains 15 residues. Germline V lookup: CDR1 DFQATT, CDR2 SNEGSKA (reference sequence).

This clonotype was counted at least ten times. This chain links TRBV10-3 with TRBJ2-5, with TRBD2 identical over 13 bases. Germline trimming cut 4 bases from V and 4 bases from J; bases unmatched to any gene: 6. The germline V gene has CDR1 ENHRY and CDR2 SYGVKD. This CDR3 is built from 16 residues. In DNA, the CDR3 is TGTGCCATCAGTGGACTAGCGGGAGGCGTGGGAGAGACCCAGTACTTC. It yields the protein CAISGLAGGVGETQYF.

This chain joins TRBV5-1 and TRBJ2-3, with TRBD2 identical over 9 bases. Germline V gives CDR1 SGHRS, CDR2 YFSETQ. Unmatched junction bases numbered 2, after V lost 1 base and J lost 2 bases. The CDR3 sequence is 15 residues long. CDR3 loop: CASSLTSGLTDTQYF. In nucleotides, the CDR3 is TGCGCCAGCAGCTTGACTAGCGGGCTCACAGATACGCAGTATTTT.

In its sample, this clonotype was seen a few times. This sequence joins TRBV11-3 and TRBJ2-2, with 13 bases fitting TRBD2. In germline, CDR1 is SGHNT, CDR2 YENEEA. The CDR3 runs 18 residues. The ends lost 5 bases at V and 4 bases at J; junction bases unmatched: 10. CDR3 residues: CASSRGLAGVSGTGELFF. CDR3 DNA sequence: TGTGCCAGCAGCCGAGGACTAGCGGGAGTTTCGGGCACCGGGGAGCTGTTTTTT. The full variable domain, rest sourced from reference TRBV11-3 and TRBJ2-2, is EAGVVQSPRYKIIEKKQPVAFWCNPISGHNTLYWYLQNLGQGPELLIRYENEEAVDDSQLPKDRFSAERLKGVDSTLKIQPAELGDSAVYLCASSRGLAGVSGTGELFFGEGSRLTVL.

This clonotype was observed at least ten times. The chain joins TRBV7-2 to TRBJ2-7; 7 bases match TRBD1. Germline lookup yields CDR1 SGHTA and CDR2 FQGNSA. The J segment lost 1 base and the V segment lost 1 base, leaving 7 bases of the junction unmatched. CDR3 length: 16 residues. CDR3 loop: CASSLESWGQSYEQYF. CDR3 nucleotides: TGTGCCAGCAGCTTAGAATCATGGGGACAGTCCTACGAGCAGTACTTC.

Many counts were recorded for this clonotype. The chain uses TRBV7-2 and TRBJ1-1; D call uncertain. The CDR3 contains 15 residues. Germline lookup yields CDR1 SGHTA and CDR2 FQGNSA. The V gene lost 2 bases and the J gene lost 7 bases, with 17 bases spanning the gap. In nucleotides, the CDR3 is TGTGCCAGCAGCTTAATTATGGTAGGGAAGGGTGAAGCTTTCTTT. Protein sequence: CASSLIMVGKGEAFF. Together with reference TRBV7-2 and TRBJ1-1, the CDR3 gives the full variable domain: GAGVSQSPSNKVTEKGKDVELRCDPISGHTALYWYRQSLGQGLEFLIYFQGNSAPDKSGLPSDRFSAERTGGSVSTLTIQRTQQEDSAVYLCASSLIMVGKGEAFFGQGTRLTVV.

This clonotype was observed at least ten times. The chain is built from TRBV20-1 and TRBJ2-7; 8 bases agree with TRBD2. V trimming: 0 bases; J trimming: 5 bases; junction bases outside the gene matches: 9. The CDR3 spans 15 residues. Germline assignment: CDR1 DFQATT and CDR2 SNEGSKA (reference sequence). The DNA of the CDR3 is TGCAGTGCTAGAGATGACGGGAGGGCCTCTCACGAGCAGTACTTC. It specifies CSARDDGRASHEQYF.

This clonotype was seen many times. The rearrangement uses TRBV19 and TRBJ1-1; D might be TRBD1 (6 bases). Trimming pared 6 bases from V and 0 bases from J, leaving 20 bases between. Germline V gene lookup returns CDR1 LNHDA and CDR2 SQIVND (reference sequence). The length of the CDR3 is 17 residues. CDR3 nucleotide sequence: TGTGCCAGTAGCGTAAGCTCGGGGGGCGCCCTGAACACTGAAGCTTTCTTT. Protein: CASSVSSGGALNTEAFF.

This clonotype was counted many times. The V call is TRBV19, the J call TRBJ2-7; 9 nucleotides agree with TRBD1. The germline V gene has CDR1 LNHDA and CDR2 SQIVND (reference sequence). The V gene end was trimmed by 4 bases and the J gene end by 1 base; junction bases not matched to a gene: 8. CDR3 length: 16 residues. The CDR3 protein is CASSKTRDRASYEQYF. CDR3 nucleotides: TGTGCCAGTAGTAAAACTCGGGACAGGGCGTCCTACGAGCAGTACTTC.

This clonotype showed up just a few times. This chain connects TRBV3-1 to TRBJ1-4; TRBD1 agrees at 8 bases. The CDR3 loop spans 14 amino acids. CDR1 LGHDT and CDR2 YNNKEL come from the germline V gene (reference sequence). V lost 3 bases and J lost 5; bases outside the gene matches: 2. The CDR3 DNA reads TGTGCCAGCAGCCAGGCAGGGGGCAATGAAAAACTGTTTTTT. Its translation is CASSQAGGNEKLFF.

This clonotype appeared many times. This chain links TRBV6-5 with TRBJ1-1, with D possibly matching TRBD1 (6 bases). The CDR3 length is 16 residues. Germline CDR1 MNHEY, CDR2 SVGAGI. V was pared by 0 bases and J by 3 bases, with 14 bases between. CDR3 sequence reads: CASSYSILRQDTEAFF. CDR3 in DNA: TGTGCCAGCAGTTACTCGATACTGAGACAGGACACTGAAGCTTTCTTT.

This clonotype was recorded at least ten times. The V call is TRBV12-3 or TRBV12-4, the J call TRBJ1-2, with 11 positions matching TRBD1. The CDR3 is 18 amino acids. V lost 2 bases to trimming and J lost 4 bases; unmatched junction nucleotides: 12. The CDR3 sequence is CASSLIRDRGITPYGYTF. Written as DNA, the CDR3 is TGTGCCAGCAGTTTAATCCGGGACAGGGGGATTACCCCCTATGGCTACACCTTC.

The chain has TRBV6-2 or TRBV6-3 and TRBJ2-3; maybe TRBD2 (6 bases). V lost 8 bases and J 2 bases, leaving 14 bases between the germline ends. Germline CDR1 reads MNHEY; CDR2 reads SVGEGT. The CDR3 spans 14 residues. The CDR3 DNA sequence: TGTGCCAGCCGGTGGGGACTTGCCACAGATACGCAGTATTTT. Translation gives CASRWGLATDTQYF.

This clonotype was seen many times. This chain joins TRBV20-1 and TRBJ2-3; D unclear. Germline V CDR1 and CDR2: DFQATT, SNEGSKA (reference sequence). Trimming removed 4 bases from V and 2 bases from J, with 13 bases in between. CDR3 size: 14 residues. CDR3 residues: CSAITGYYTDTQYF. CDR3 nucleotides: TGCAGTGCTATCACTGGGTACTACACAGATACGCAGTATTTT.

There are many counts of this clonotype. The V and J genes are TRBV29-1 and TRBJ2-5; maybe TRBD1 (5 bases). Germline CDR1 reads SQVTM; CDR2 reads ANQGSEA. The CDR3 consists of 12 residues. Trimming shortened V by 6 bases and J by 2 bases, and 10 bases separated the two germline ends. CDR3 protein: CSVSPGQETQYF. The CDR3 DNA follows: TGCAGCGTATCCCCAGGGCAAGAGACCCAGTACTTC.

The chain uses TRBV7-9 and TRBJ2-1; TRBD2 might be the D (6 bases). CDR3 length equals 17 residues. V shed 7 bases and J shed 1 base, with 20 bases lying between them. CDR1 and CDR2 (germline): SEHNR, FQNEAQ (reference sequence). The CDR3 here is CASIPPGGSRSYNEQFF. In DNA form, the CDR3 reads TGTGCCAGCATCCCGCCCGGGGGTAGTAGGTCCTACAATGAGCAGTTCTTC.

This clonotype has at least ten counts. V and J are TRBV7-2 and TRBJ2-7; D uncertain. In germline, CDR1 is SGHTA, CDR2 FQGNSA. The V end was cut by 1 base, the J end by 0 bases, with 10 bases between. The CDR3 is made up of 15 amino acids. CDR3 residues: CASSLGWSSSYEQYF. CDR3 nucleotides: TGTGCCAGCAGCTTAGGGTGGTCGAGCTCCTACGAGCAGTACTTC.

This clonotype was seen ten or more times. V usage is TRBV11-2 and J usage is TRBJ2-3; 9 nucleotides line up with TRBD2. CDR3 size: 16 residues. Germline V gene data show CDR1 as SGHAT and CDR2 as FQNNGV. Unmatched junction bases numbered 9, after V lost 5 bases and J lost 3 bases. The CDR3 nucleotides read TGTGCCAGCAGCCCCGTAGCGGGAGCCTCGACAGATACGCAGTATTTT. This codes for CASSPVAGASTDTQYF.

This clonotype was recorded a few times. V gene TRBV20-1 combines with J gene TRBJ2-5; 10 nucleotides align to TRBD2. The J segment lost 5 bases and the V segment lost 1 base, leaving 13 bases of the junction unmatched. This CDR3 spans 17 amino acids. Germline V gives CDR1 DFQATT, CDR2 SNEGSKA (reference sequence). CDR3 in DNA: TGCAGTGCTAGAGCTCCGCCTAGCGGGAGAAAGTTGGAGACCCAGTACTTC. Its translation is CSARAPPSGRKLETQYF.

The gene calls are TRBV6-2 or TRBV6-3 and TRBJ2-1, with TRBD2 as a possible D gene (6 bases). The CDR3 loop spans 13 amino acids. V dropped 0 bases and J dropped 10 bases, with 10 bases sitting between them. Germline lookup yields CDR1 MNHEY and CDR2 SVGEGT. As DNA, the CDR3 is TGTGCCAGCAGTTACTCGCCCCTAGCGGAGCAGTTCTTC. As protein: CASSYSPLAEQFF.

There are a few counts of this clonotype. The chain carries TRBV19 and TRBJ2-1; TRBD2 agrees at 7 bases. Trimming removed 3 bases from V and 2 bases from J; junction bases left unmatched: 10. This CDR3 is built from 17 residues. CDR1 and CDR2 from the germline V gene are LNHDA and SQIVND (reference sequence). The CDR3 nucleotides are TGTGCCAGTAGTATTCGGTCGGGCGGGAGTACCTACAATGAGCAGTTCTTC. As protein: CASSIRSGGSTYNEQFF.

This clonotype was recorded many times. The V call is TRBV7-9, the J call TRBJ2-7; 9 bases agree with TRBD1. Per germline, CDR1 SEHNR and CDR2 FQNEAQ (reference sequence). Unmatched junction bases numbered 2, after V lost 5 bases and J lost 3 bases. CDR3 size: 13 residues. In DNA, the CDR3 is TGTGCCAGCAGCACAGGGGGCCTCTACGAGCAGTACTTC. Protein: CASSTGGLYEQYF.

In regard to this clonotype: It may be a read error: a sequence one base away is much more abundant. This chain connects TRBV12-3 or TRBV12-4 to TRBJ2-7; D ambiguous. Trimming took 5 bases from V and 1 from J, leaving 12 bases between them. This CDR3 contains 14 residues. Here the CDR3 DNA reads TGTGCCAGCAGTGATTGGGTCGGGTCCTACGAGCAGTACTTC. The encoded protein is CASSDWVGSYEQYF.

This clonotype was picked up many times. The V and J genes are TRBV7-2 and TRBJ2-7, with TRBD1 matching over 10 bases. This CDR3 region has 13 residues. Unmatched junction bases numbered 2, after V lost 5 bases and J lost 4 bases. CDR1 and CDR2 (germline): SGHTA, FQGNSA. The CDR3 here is CASSPDRGYEQYF. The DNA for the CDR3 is TGTGCCAGCAGCCCGGACAGGGGGTACGAGCAGTACTTC.

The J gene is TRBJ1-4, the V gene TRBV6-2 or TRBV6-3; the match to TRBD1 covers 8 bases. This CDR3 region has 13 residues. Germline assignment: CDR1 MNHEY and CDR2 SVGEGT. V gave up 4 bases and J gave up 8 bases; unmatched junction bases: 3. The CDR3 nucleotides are TGTGCCAGCAGTTCAGGGGGCCAGGAAAAACTGTTTTTT. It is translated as CASSSGGQEKLFF.

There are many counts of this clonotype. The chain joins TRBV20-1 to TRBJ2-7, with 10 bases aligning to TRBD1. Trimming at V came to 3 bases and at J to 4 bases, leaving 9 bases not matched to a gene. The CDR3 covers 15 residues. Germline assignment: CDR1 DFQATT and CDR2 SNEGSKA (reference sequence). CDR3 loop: CSASESGQGLYEQYF. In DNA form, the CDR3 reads TGCAGTGCTAGCGAATCGGGACAGGGGCTTTACGAGCAGTACTTC.

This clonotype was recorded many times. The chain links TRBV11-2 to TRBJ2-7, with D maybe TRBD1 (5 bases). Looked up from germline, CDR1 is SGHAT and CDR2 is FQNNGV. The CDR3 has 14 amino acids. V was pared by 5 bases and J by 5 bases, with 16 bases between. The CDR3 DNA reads TGTGCCAGCAGCGGATATGGGGCTTCGAACGAGCAGTACTTC. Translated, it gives CASSGYGASNEQYF.

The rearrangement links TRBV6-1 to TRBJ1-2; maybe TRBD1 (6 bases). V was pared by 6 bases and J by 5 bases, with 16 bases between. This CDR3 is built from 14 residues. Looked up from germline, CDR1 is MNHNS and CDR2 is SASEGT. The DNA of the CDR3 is TGTGCCAGCAGCAACCAGGGGAATTGGTATGGCTACACCTTC. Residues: CASSNQGNWYGYTF.